The 23 T cell receptor beta chains below come from one sample, sequenced in a study of vaccination effects on CD4 cells after COVID-19. The table came from immunoSEQ multiplex PCR; TCRdb's copy has only in-frame clones and leaves some out. This sample has 35,000 to 55,000 clones; roughly four fifths occur once, and the top ten carry under 30%. Using viral peptide pools, the ViraFEST assay grew out antigen-specific CD4+ T cells prior to sequencing. Culture lasted 10 days before CD4+ T cell isolation. PCR showed that the person got SARS-CoV-2 infection at some point between March and December 2020. For these TCRs, the target antigens are not known. The specimen comprised CD4+ T cells from PBMCs cultured with a peptide pool, sampled before COVID-19 vaccination. Source of these receptors: a human donor who had a prior SARS-CoV-2 infection.

The V gene is TRBV9, the J gene TRBJ2-7; maybe TRBD1 (6 bases). Trimming took off 2 bases at V and 0 bases at J, with 9 bases between the two ends. The germline V gene has CDR1 SGDLS and CDR2 YYNGEE. This CDR3 has 14 residues. CDR3 sequence (DNA): TGTGCCAGCAGCGTCACAGGGAACTCCTACGAGCAGTACTTC. Translated, it gives CASSVTGNSYEQYF.

The chain is built from TRBV2 and TRBJ2-7; tentative D call: TRBD1 (6 bases). Germline V gene sequence: CDR1 SNHLY, CDR2 FYNNEI. Trimming stripped 4 bases from V and 0 bases from J, with 13 bases between. The CDR3 length is 15 residues. As DNA, the CDR3 is TGTGCCAGCAGTGGCTTGACAGGAGCCTCCTACGAGCAGTACTTC. As protein: CASSGLTGASYEQYF.

V is TRBV19 and J is TRBJ2-4; 10 bases match TRBD2. Losses at the gene ends were 0 bases for V and 15 bases for J; bases not matched to a gene: 11. The length of the CDR3 is 15 residues. Germline CDR1 reads LNHDA; CDR2 reads SQIVND (reference sequence). Written as DNA, the CDR3 is TGTGCCAGTAGTATAGACCCACAGACTAGCGGGTCTATGTACTTC. Its protein product is CASSIDPQTSGSMYF.

The chain has TRBV10-1 and TRBJ2-1; 10 bases match TRBD1. V lost 8 bases to trimming and J lost 4 bases; unmatched junction nucleotides: 8. The germline V gene encodes CDR1 WNHNN and CDR2 SYGVQD (reference sequence). The CDR3 sequence is 15 residues long. The CDR3 is CASLRRDRGYNEQFF. The CDR3 DNA follows: TGCGCCAGCCTACGACGGGACAGGGGATACAATGAGCAGTTCTTC.

This chain connects TRBV9 to TRBJ1-3; D gene unclear. The CDR3 extends over 16 amino acids. V shed 3 bases and J shed 4 bases, with 17 bases lying between them. Per the germline V gene, CDR1 is SGDLS and CDR2 is YYNGEE. CDR3 in DNA: TGTGCCAGCAGCGCCTCTCTAACGGGGTACGGAAACACCATATATTTT. Translated: CASSASLTGYGNTIYF. Full variable domain (outside the CDR3, taken from reference TRBV9 and TRBJ1-3): DSGVTQTPKHLITATGQRVTLRCSPRSGDLSVYWYQQSLDQGLQFLIQYYNGEERAKGNILERFSAQQFPDLHSELNLSSLELGDSALYFCASSASLTGYGNTIYFGEGSWLTVV.

V is TRBV5-4 and J is TRBJ1-1; D unclear. The CDR3 has 13 residues. Trimming cost V 0 bases and J 5 bases, with 8 bases left between them. CDR1 is SGHNT, CDR2 YYREEE, per germline (reference sequence). CDR3: CASSLDSATEAFF. CDR3 in DNA: TGTGCCAGCAGCTTGGACTCAGCAACTGAAGCTTTCTTT.

The chain combines TRBV29-1 with TRBJ2-1; tentatively, D is TRBD2 (5 bases). Germline assignment: CDR1 SQVTM and CDR2 ANQGSEA. The CDR3 spans 13 residues. Trimming took 4 bases from V and 9 from J, leaving 16 bases between them. In DNA form, the CDR3 reads TGCAGCGTTGGGGAAGGAGGTGGGTTTGAGCAGTTCTTC. Amino acids: CSVGEGGGFEQFF.

This sequence joins TRBV4-2 and TRBJ1-2; TRBD1 matches at 7 bases. Trimming removed 3 bases from V and 3 bases from J; junction bases left unmatched: 4. Germline V gives CDR1 LGHNA, CDR2 YNFKEQ. This CDR3 region has 14 residues. The CDR3 DNA is TGTGCCAGCAGCCACCCCGGACAGGACTATGGCTACACCTTC. Translated: CASSHPGQDYGYTF.

In its sample, this clone was seen a few times. Here the CDR3 reads CASRDRTYGYTF. In DNA form, the CDR3 reads TGTGCCAGCCGGGACAGAACCTATGGCTACACCTTC. The V gene is TRBV2, the J gene TRBJ1-2; 7 bases align to TRBD1. Per germline, CDR1 SNHLY and CDR2 FYNNEI. V gave up 8 bases and J gave up 4 bases; unmatched junction bases: 4. This CDR3 is 12 amino acids long.

This clone appeared a single time. The CDR3 protein is CASRRDGRGNYGYTF. Written as DNA, the CDR3 is TGTGCCAGCAGGAGGGACGGCAGGGGTAACTATGGCTACACCTTC. The chain is built from TRBV7-9 and TRBJ1-2; D might be TRBD1 (6 bases). Trimming removed 6 bases at V and 1 base at J, with 15 bases between. Germline CDR1 is SEHNR and CDR2 is FQNEAQ (reference sequence). There are 15 residues in the CDR3.

The chain links TRBV27 to TRBJ1-1; unclear D gene. The CDR3 has 17 residues. V was shortened by 6 bases and J by 0 bases, with 20 bases between the two germline ends. Germline V gene lookup returns CDR1 MNHEY and CDR2 SMNVEV (reference sequence). The CDR3 loop is CASSPPPGLQMNTEAFF. Here the CDR3 DNA reads TGTGCCAGCAGCCCTCCTCCGGGCCTCCAGATGAACACTGAAGCTTTCTTT.

The genes are TRBV2 and TRBJ1-6; D is ambiguous. The CDR3 contains 13 residues. Germline V CDR1 and CDR2: SNHLY, FYNNEI. Deletions cut 7 bases from V and 8 bases from J, with 12 bases between. CDR3 region: CASTRATDSPLHF. Here the CDR3 DNA reads TGTGCCAGCACCCGGGCCACGGATTCACCCCTCCACTTT.

The rearrangement joins TRBV5-4 to TRBJ1-2; D is possibly TRBD1 (6 bases). From germline, CDR1 is SGHNT and CDR2 YYREEE (reference sequence). This CDR3 is 14 amino acids long. The V and J ends lost 1 base and 5 bases respectively, with 12 bases between them. The CDR3 protein is CASSLPDRQYGYTF. CDR3 coding DNA: TGTGCCAGCAGCTTGCCCGACAGGCAGTATGGCTACACCTTC.

The chain carries TRBV6-5 and TRBJ2-7, with a tentative D call TRBD1 (6 bases). The CDR3 totals 13 residues. Germline CDR1 reads MNHEY; CDR2 reads SVGAGI. With 7 bases removed from V and 2 bases from J, the gap between germline ends came to 12 bases. The CDR3 region is CASTRTETYEQYF. The CDR3 coding sequence is TGTGCCAGCACGAGGACAGAAACCTACGAGCAGTACTTC.

The chain combines TRBV5-1 with TRBJ1-6; 9 positions agree with TRBD1. Germline values: CDR1 SGHRS, CDR2 YFSETQ. The CDR3 runs to 14 residues. V dropped 2 bases and J dropped 9; count of bases not matched to a gene: 3. CDR3 loop: CASSLDRGFSPLHF. The CDR3 coding sequence is TGCGCCAGCAGCTTAGACAGGGGGTTTTCACCCCTCCACTTT.

The chain uses TRBV30 and TRBJ2-3, with TRBD2 identical over 10 bases. Losses at the gene ends were 5 bases for V and 11 bases for J; bases not matched to a gene: 7. The germline CDR1 and CDR2 sequences are GTSNPN and SVGIG (reference sequence). The CDR3 length is 12 residues. The CDR3 is CAWVRLAGVQYF. The DNA of the CDR3 is TGTGCCTGGGTTAGGCTAGCGGGGGTGCAGTATTTT.

The chain carries TRBV19 and TRBJ1-6; D not resolved. Trimming stripped 8 bases from V and 7 bases from J, with 12 bases between. This CDR3 is 13 amino acids long. Per the germline V gene, CDR1 is LNHDA and CDR2 is SQIVND (reference sequence). This CDR3 reads CASSGSRNSPLHF. The CDR3 nucleotides read TGTGCCAGTTCCGGGTCAAGGAATTCACCCCTCCACTTT.

This clone has just a few counts. One end of the junction varies from germline; a read error may be responsible. The chain employs TRBV7-7 and TRBJ2-7, with D hard to call. Germline CDR1 and CDR2: SSHAT and FNYEAQ (reference sequence). The CDR3 contains 17 residues. The CDR3 region is CASSWFTLNQSSYEQYF. The CDR3 region has the DNA TGTGCTAGCAGCTGGTTTACTCTAAATCAGAGCTCCTACGAGCAGTACTTC. Full variable domain (remainder filled in from reference TRBV7-7 and TRBJ2-7): GAGVSQSPRYKVTKRGQDVTLRCDPISSHATLYWYQQALGQGPEFLTYFNYEAQPDKSGLPSDRFSAERPEGSISTLTIQRTEQRDSAMYRCASSWFTLNQSSYEQYFGPGTRLTVT.

V usage is TRBV6-4 and J usage is TRBJ1-5; the match to TRBD1 covers 7 bases. The germline V gene encodes CDR1 MRHNA and CDR2 SNTAGT. V lost 6 bases, J lost 0 bases, and 11 bases stayed unmatched. CDR3 size: 17 residues. Here the CDR3 DNA reads TGTGCCAGCAGAGAGGACAGGCTGAGATATAGCAATCAGCCCCAGCATTTT. This translates into CASREDRLRYSNQPQHF.

This chain joins TRBV21-1 and TRBJ1-1. TRBV21-1 corresponds to a pseudogene. This CDR3 has 18 residues. The CDR3 region is CASSLLVLGTVVLTEAFF. CDR3 sequence (DNA): TGTGCCAGCAGCCTACTTGTCCTCGGGACGGTCGTGCTCACTGAAGCTTTCTTT.

V gene TRBV2 combines with J gene TRBJ2-7; D unclear. V lost 6 bases and J lost 1, with 19 bases in between. The germline gives CDR1 SNHLY, CDR2 FYNNEI. The CDR3 loop spans 16 amino acids. Here the CDR3 DNA reads TGTGCCAGCAGAGAGTCCCCGCGTATTGTTTCCTACGAGCAGTACTTC. Translated, it gives CASRESPRIVSYEQYF.

The V and J genes are TRBV5-1 and TRBJ1-4; D remains unclear. Germline CDR1 is SGHRS and CDR2 is YFSETQ. This CDR3 contains 15 residues. Trimming took off 5 bases at V and 4 bases at J, with 15 bases between the two ends. DNA of the CDR3: TGCGCCAGCAGGGGCCGCGACGGAGGTAATGAAAAACTGTTTTTT. Translating it yields CASRGRDGGNEKLFF.

The chain uses TRBV7-6 and TRBJ2-5; weak D call: TRBD1 (7 bases). CDR3 size: 15 residues. Trimming took off 5 bases at V and 5 bases at J, with 18 bases between the two ends. Germline V lookup: CDR1 SGHVS, CDR2 FNYEAQ. For the CDR3, the DNA is TGTGCCAGCAGCCGAGGAACAGGGGAGGCCGAGACCCAGTACTTC. It encodes CASSRGTGEAETQYF.